This T cell receptor beta chain was recorded in a study of radiotherapy plus CTLA-4 blockade in lung cancer. Regarding the study as a whole: Reported findings show early blood T cell clone dynamics, with interferon-beta, best predicted response. Clones derived from tumor TCRs expanded in blood after radiotherapy plus ipilimumab.

This CDR3 is built from 14 residues. V was cut by 3 bases and J by 4 bases, with 12 bases left in between. Germline CDR1 reads MGHRA; CDR2 reads YSYEKL. This clone was observed once. Its specificity is not known. Measured with immunoSEQ multiplex PCR; TCRdb has only the in-frame clones, and not every one. The sample lists roughly 48,000 clones; around 83% were seen once. The sample in question was peripheral blood, obtained from a patient treated with radiotherapy plus ipilimumab. This clonotype was obtained from a human donor with non-small cell lung cancer who had stable disease on radiotherapy plus ipilimumab. The chain uses TRBV4-1 and TRBJ1-2; a weak D match, TRBD1 (5 bases). CDR3 sequence (DNA): TGCGCCAGCAGCCACGGGGGGGATGGCTATGGCTACACCTTC. Translated, it gives CASSHGGDGYGYTF.